This record covers a single T cell receptor (beta chain). TCRdb re-derived calls from the RACE reads in MiXCR, one entry per CDR3 protein. The sample includes 85,000 to 120,000 distinct CDR3 sequences, more than 10% of them seen just once. Germline V CDR1 and CDR2: SGHRS, YFSETQ. V shed 3 bases and J 8 bases; nucleotides not matched to a gene: 7. This CDR3 region has 16 residues. This specimen belongs to a study of human T cells and chemical hapten exposure. Time point reported: pre-sensitization, week 0. The treatment is: therapeutic diphenylcyclopropenone sensitization with weekly scalp DPC. Blood draws came first, before each patch test.

The sequencing used whole blood, collected in connection with sensitization to the hapten diphenylcyclopropenone (DPC). The rearrangement links TRBV5-1 to TRBJ2-1; 14 bases align to TRBD2. The sequence derives from a woman in her fifties or sixties with alopecia areata. Some clones in this sample may be carry-over from other donors' samples. DNA of the CDR3: TGCGCCAGCAGCTCCGGGGGACTAGCGGGAGACCATGAGCAGTTCTTC. This gives the protein CASSSGGLAGDHEQFF. The entire variable domain, with the rest obtained from reference TRBV5-1 and TRBJ2-1, is as follows: KAGVTQTPRYLIKTRGQQVTLSCSPISGHRSVSWYQQTPGQGLQFLFEYFSETQRNKGNFPGRFSGRQFSNSRSEMNVSTLELGDSALYLCASSSGGLAGDHEQFFGPGTRLTVL.